The T cell receptor (beta chain) under discussion was sequenced for a study of graft-versus-host responses after intestinal transplantation. TCRdb keeps only in-frame clones here, not all; method: immunoSEQ multiplex PCR. There are approximately 99,000 clones in the sample; 92% occur only once, and over 0.055% lies in the top ten. As for this clone: What it binds is not known.

This CDR3 comprises 17 residues. The junction had 5 bases not matched to a gene; V was cut back by 2 bases and J by 5 bases. Germline assignment: CDR1 MDHEN and CDR2 SYDVKM. This clonotype was sampled from a human donor who was the organ donor for an intestinal transplant. The chain carries TRBV28 and TRBJ2-2; 13 bases match TRBD2. Sequenced material: unstimulated CD8+ T cells sorted from spleen or lymph node cells, taken before transplant. The DNA of the CDR3 is TGTGCCAGCAGTTTAGGACTAGCGGGAGAGTGGACCGGGGAGCTGTTTTTT. Its translation is CASSLGLAGEWTGELFF.